These 29 T cell receptor beta chains came from one sample sequenced in a study of blood T cell repertoires in COVID-19. Some clones are missing from TCRdb's copy, which holds only in-frame ones; the method was immunoSEQ multiplex PCR. The table shows 95,000 to 100,000 clones, with roughly 92% occurring only once. Input material: peripheral blood. The source of these receptors is a man aged 50-59 years with active COVID-19.

This clone has only one observation. The chain couples TRBV6-5 to TRBJ1-5; no definite D call. Germline V gene data show CDR1 as MNHEY and CDR2 as SVGAGI. Trimming shortened V by 7 bases and J by 6 bases, and 13 bases separated the two germline ends. The CDR3 is 13 amino acids. The DNA for the CDR3 is TGTGCCAGCATCGAGGCAATAGGTCAGCCCCAGCATTTT. Translating gives CASIEAIGQPQHF.

This rearrangement joins TRBV11-2 to TRBJ1-2; 9 bases align to TRBD1. V shed 3 bases and J 7 bases; nucleotides not matched to a gene: 9. The CDR3 sequence is 15 residues long. Germline lookup yields CDR1 SGHAT and CDR2 FQNNGV. The CDR3 DNA follows: TGTGCCAGCAGCTTCTCTCAGACAGGGGGGCGTGGCTACACCTTC. Protein sequence: CASSFSQTGGRGYTF.

The gene calls are TRBV15 and TRBJ2-5; weak D call: TRBD2 (7 bases). Germline CDR1 and CDR2: LNHNV and YYDKDF (reference sequence). The V and J ends lost 1 base and 2 bases respectively, with 23 bases between them. There are 19 residues in the CDR3. For the CDR3, the DNA is TGTGCCACCAGCAGAGGCCCGGGGGTAGCGGGTAGGGGGCAAGAGACCCAGTACTTC. Translation gives CATSRGPGVAGRGQETQYF. Filled out from reference TRBV15 and TRBJ2-5, the complete variable domain reads DAMVIQNPRYQVTQFGKPVTLSCSQTLNHNVMYWYQQKSSQAPKLLFHYYDKDFNNEADTPDNFQSRRPNTSFCFLDIRSPGLGDTAMYLCATSRGPGVAGRGQETQYFGPGTRLLVL.

The chain has TRBV5-1 and TRBJ2-5; the match to TRBD1 covers 7 bases. Germline CDR1 reads SGHRS; CDR2 reads YFSETQ. CDR3 length: 15 amino acids. Losses at the gene ends were 1 base for V and 5 bases for J; bases not matched to a gene: 8. CDR3 loop: CASSLNPGGMETQYF. The DNA for the CDR3 is TGCGCCAGCAGCTTGAACCCAGGGGGAATGGAGACCCAGTACTTC.

This chain joins TRBV29-1 and TRBJ2-7, with TRBD1 matching 11 bases. The CDR3 covers 15 residues. The germline gives CDR1 SQVTM, CDR2 ANQGSEA. J lost 3 bases, V lost 0 bases, and 4 bases had no gene match. CDR3 amino acids: CSVEDRGTGGYEQYF. The CDR3 DNA sequence: TGCAGCGTTGAAGATCGTGGGACAGGGGGCTACGAGCAGTACTTC.

CDR3: CASSTNTGITNTIYF. The CDR3 DNA follows: TGTGCCAGCTCAACGAACACAGGGATCACAAACACCATATATTTT. The gene calls are TRBV18 and TRBJ1-3; TRBD1 is a possible D gene (6 bases). Looked up from germline, CDR1 is KGHSH and CDR2 is LQKENI. This CDR3 contains 15 residues. V was clipped by 5 bases and J by 6 bases, with 17 bases between them. Looking up the rest from reference TRBV18 and TRBJ1-3 gives the full variable domain: NAGVMQNPRHLVRRRGQEARLRCSPMKGHSHVYWYRQLPEEGLKFMVYLQKENIIDESGMPKERFSAEFPKEGPSILRIQQVVRGDSAAYFCASSTNTGITNTIYFGEGSWLTVV.

The chain joins TRBV18 to TRBJ1-1; TRBD1 aligns across 7 bases. Germline V CDR1 and CDR2: KGHSH, LQKENI. CDR3 length: 15 amino acids. V lost 2 bases, J lost 5 bases, and 8 bases stayed unmatched. CDR3 nucleotides: TGTGCCAGCTCACCAGGACAGGCGCCGGGGACTGAAGCTTTCTTT. It translates to CASSPGQAPGTEAFF.

The CDR3 sequence: CASSFQGSTEAFF. For the CDR3, the DNA is TGTGCCAGCAGTTTTCAGGGTAGCACTGAAGCTTTCTTT. This chain connects TRBV12-3 or TRBV12-4 to TRBJ1-1; weak D call: TRBD1 (5 bases). The CDR3 has 13 amino acids. V was shortened by 3 bases and J by 4 bases, with 9 bases between the two germline ends.

Only one count was recorded for this clone. V usage is TRBV6-5 and J usage is TRBJ2-2; 8 bases agree with TRBD1. V dropped 7 bases and J dropped 5; count of bases not matched to a gene: 6. CDR3 length equals 14 residues. CDR1 is MNHEY, CDR2 SVGAGI, per germline. The CDR3, as DNA: TGTGCCAGCATATGGACAGGGCGAACCGGGGAGCTGTTTTTT. It specifies CASIWTGRTGELFF.

This chain joins TRBV13 and TRBJ2-5, with D tentatively TRBD1 (6 bases). The germline CDR1 and CDR2 sequences are PRHDT and FYEKMQ (reference sequence). CDR3 length: 12 amino acids. V was pared by 3 bases and J by 5 bases, with 7 bases between. CDR3 sequence reads: CASSLRGETQYF. The CDR3 DNA follows: TGTGCCAGCAGCTTGAGGGGGGAGACCCAGTACTTC.

This chain joins TRBV28 and TRBJ1-1; TRBD1 agrees at 11 bases. Germline CDR1 MDHEN, CDR2 SYDVKM. This CDR3 region has 15 residues. J was trimmed by 4 bases and V by 4 bases; bases with no gene match: 5. CDR3 residues: CASSSGTGGGTEAFF. DNA for the CDR3: TGTGCCAGCAGTTCCGGGACAGGGGGAGGCACTGAAGCTTTCTTT.

This chain links TRBV28 with TRBJ2-7; D is possibly TRBD1 (5 bases). V lost 8 bases and J lost 1, with 9 bases in between. The CDR3 runs to 12 residues. Germline CDR1 MDHEN, CDR2 SYDVKM. CDR3 nucleotide sequence: TGTGCCAGCTTCCAGGGATCCTACGAGCAGTACTTC. Translation: CASFQGSYEQYF.

This chain joins TRBV18 and TRBJ2-5; 10 bases are a match to TRBD1. Per germline, CDR1 KGHSH and CDR2 LQKENI. With V trimmed by 6 bases and J by 4 bases, 5 bases remained unmatched. The CDR3 is 14 residues long. The chain's CDR3 is CASSPGQGPETQYF. The CDR3 region has the DNA TGTGCCAGCTCCCCGGGACAGGGGCCAGAGACCCAGTACTTC.

This chain uses TRBV28 with TRBJ1-2; no reliable D call. Germline V gene lookup returns CDR1 MDHEN and CDR2 SYDVKM. This CDR3 contains 11 residues. V was cut by 7 bases and J by 1 base, with 4 bases left in between. The CDR3, as DNA: TGTGCCAGCACAAATAACTATGGCTACACCTTC. It translates to CASTNNYGYTF.

V gene TRBV29-1 combines with J gene TRBJ2-7; TRBD2 matches at 8 bases. From germline, CDR1 is SQVTM and CDR2 ANQGSEA. This CDR3 spans 13 amino acids. Losses at the gene ends were 7 bases for V and 2 bases for J; bases not matched to a gene: 7. In DNA form, the CDR3 reads TGCAGCGCGAGGGGTAGCGGGACCTACGAGCAGTACTTC. It yields the protein CSARGSGTYEQYF.

The chain carries TRBV3-1 (or the pseudogene TRBV3-2) and TRBJ2-2; D is possibly TRBD2 (6 bases). V lost 1 base to trimming and J lost 5 bases, with 14 bases between them. The CDR3 contains 16 residues. Germline CDR1 LGHDT, CDR2 YNNKEL (reference sequence). Here the CDR3 DNA reads TGTGCCAGCAGCCAAGCATCCGGGAGTGGGACCGGGGAGCTGTTTTTT. As protein: CASSQASGSGTGELFF.

The V call is TRBV2, the J call TRBJ1-5; TRBD1 might be the D (5 bases). Germline lookup yields CDR1 SNHLY and CDR2 FYNNEI. V was cut by 6 bases and J by 9 bases, with 12 bases left in between. The CDR3 contains 12 residues. CDR3 nucleotides: TGTGCCAGCAGCCTGACAGAACGGCCCCAGCATTTT. Translating gives CASSLTERPQHF.

This clone was observed a single time. This chain connects TRBV30 to TRBJ1-5; 7 positions agree with TRBD1. From germline, CDR1 is GTSNPN and CDR2 SVGIG (reference sequence). V shed 1 base, J shed 3 bases, and the junction held 3 bases outside the gene matches. The CDR3 loop spans 14 amino acids. The CDR3, as DNA: TGTGCCTGGAGTGAGGGACAGACCAATCAGCCCCAGCATTTT. As protein: CAWSEGQTNQPQHF.

Worth noting for this clone: At one end, the junction sequence differs from germline, possibly due to a read error. The J gene is TRBJ2-1, the V gene TRBV9; perhaps TRBD2 as D (5 bases). Germline values: CDR1 SGDLS, CDR2 YYNGEE. This CDR3 is 15 amino acids long. CDR3: CASTVDGVSYNEQFF. The DNA for the CDR3 is TGTGCCAGCACCGTAGACGGGGTTTCCTACAATGAGCAGTTCTTC.

The CDR3 coding sequence is TGTGCCGGAGACGAAATCAAGCGGGATTCACCCCTCCACTTT. Its translation is CAGDEIKRDSPLHF. The chain links TRBV2 to TRBJ1-6; no reliable D call. The CDR3 spans 14 residues. CDR1 SNHLY and CDR2 FYNNEI come from the germline V gene. Trimming shortened V by 11 bases and J by 8 bases, and 19 bases separated the two germline ends.

The chain is built from TRBV19 and TRBJ1-2, with unresolved D. V lost 7 bases, J lost 9 bases, and 15 bases lay in between. The CDR3 consists of 12 residues. Per germline, CDR1 LNHDA and CDR2 SQIVND (reference sequence). The CDR3 bases are TGTGCCAGTACCCCGGAGATATTAAGCTACACCTTC. Encoded protein: CASTPEILSYTF.

This chain links TRBV28 with TRBJ1-5, with D unclear. V lost 5 bases and J lost 4, with 15 bases in between. The CDR3 is 15 amino acids. CDR1 and CDR2 from the germline V gene are MDHEN and SYDVKM. The chain's CDR3 is CASSPQRGNNQPQHF. CDR3 DNA sequence: TGTGCCAGCAGTCCCCAACGGGGTAATAATCAGCCCCAGCATTTT. Combining the CDR3 with reference TRBV28 and TRBJ1-5 gives the whole variable domain DVKVTQSSRYLVKRTGEKVFLECVQDMDHENMFWYRQDPGLGLRLIYFSYDVKMKEKGDIPEGYSVSREKKERFSLILESASTNQTSMYLCASSPQRGNNQPQHFGDGTRLSIL.

CDR3 bases: TGTGCCAGCCGACCGGCAGGAACCTACGAGCAGTACTTC. Translating gives CASRPAGTYEQYF. The chain is built from TRBV28 and TRBJ2-7, with D hard to call. The germline V gene encodes CDR1 MDHEN and CDR2 SYDVKM. This CDR3 has 13 amino acids. Trimming removed 8 bases at V and 2 bases at J, with 13 bases between. The full variable domain, its missing parts supplied by reference TRBV28 and TRBJ2-7, is DVKVTQSSRYLVKRTGEKVFLECVQDMDHENMFWYRQDPGLGLRLIYFSYDVKMKEKGDIPEGYSVSREKKERFSLILESASTNQTSMYLCASRPAGTYEQYFGPGTRLTVT.

The chain recombines TRBV6-1 with TRBJ2-5; D is ambiguous. The CDR3 is 14 residues long. Germline V gene lookup returns CDR1 MNHNS and CDR2 SASEGT. V dropped 3 bases and J dropped 1 base, with 9 bases sitting between them. DNA for the CDR3: TGTGCCAGCAGTGATAGCCTAATCCAAGAGACCCAGTACTTC. It specifies CASSDSLIQETQYF.

This clone was seen just once. The J gene is TRBJ2-3, the V gene TRBV28, with a tentative D call TRBD2 (5 bases). Germline V CDR1 and CDR2: MDHEN, SYDVKM. The CDR3 consists of 16 residues. Trimming removed 10 bases from V and 1 base from J, with 21 bases in between. The chain's CDR3 is CATTSGGPRGTDTQYF. The CDR3 DNA reads as TGTGCCACCACCAGCGGTGGTCCTCGGGGCACAGATACGCAGTATTTT.

V usage is TRBV28 and J usage is TRBJ2-7, with TRBD2 identical over 7 bases. With 6 bases clipped from V and 2 bases from J, the junction kept 7 bases outside the gene matches. CDR1 is MDHEN and CDR2 is SYDVKM in the germline V gene. This CDR3 spans 14 amino acids. CDR3 sequence (DNA): TGTGCCAGCAGGGCAGGGAGGGGAACCTACGAGCAGTACTTC. Residues: CASRAGRGTYEQYF. Full variable domain (rest looked up from reference TRBV28 and TRBJ2-7): DVKVTQSSRYLVKRTGEKVFLECVQDMDHENMFWYRQDPGLGLRLIYFSYDVKMKEKGDIPEGYSVSREKKERFSLILESASTNQTSMYLCASRAGRGTYEQYFGPGTRLTVT.

This chain uses TRBV7-7 with TRBJ2-1; possible D gene TRBD2, 5 bases. CDR1 is SSHAT, CDR2 FNYEAQ, per germline (reference sequence). Between the trimmed V and J ends, which lost 6 bases and 10 bases, there was a span of 16 bases. The CDR3 extends over 13 amino acids. The CDR3 nucleotides are TGTGCCAGCAGTAGAACCCGGGAAAACGAGCAGTTCTTC. Protein product: CASSRTRENEQFF.

The rearrangement links TRBV28 to TRBJ2-7; TRBD2 matches 9 bases. Germline V gene sequence: CDR1 MDHEN, CDR2 SYDVKM. The ends lost 2 bases at V and 3 bases at J; junction bases unmatched: 8. The CDR3 contains 16 residues. CDR3 residues: CASSLRGLALFYEQYF. The DNA of the CDR3 is TGTGCCAGCAGTTTACGGGGACTAGCCCTTTTCTACGAGCAGTACTTC.

This chain joins TRBV28 and TRBJ1-5; D remains ambiguous. Germline V gene lookup returns CDR1 MDHEN and CDR2 SYDVKM. V lost 7 bases, J lost 0 bases, and 4 bases lay in between. This CDR3 contains 12 residues. CDR3 sequence (DNA): TGTGCCAGCACGAGTAGCAATCAGCCCCAGCATTTT. It is translated as CASTSSNQPQHF.